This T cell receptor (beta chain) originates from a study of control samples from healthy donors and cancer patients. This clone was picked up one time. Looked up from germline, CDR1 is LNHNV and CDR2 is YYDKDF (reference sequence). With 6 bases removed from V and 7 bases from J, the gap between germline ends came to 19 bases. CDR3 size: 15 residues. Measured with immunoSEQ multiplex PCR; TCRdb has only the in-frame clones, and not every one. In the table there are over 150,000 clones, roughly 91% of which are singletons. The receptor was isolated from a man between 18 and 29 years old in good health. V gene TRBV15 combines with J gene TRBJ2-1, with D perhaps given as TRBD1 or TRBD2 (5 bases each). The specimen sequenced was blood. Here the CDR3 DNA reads TGTGCCACCAGGATGGATGCCGGGGCTAGGAATGAGCAGTTCTTC. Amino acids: CATRMDAGARNEQFF.